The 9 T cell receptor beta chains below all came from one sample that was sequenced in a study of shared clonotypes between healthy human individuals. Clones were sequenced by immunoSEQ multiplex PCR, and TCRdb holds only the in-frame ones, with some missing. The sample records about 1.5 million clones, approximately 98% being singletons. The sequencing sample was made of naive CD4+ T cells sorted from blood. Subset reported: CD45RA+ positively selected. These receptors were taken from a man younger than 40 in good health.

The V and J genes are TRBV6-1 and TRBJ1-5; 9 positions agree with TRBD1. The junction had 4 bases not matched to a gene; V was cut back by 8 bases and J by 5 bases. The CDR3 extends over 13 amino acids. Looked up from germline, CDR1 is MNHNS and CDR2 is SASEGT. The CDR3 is CASEDRGYQPQHF. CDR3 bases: TGTGCCAGCGAGGACAGGGGTTATCAGCCCCAGCATTTT.

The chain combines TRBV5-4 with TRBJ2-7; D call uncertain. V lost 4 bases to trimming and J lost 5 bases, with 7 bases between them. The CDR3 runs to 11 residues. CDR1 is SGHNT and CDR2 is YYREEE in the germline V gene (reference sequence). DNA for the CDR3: TGTGCCAGCAGCCGTACTAACGAGCAGTACTTC. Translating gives CASSRTNEQYF.

This CDR3 reads CASSVGSAANYGYTF. In DNA, the CDR3 is TGTGCCAGCAGCGTGGGTTCGGCGGCTAACTATGGCTACACCTTC. The V gene is TRBV9, the J gene TRBJ1-2, with D unresolved. Germline V lookup: CDR1 SGDLS, CDR2 YYNGEE. The CDR3 is 15 amino acids. The germline V and J ends were trimmed by 2 bases and 0 bases, with 11 bases remaining between them.

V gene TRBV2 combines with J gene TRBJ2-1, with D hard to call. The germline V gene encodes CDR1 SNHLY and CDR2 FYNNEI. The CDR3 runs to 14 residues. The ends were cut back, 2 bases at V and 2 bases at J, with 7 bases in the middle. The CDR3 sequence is CASSELGPYNEQFF. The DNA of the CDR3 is TGTGCCAGCAGTGAACTAGGTCCCTACAATGAGCAGTTCTTC.

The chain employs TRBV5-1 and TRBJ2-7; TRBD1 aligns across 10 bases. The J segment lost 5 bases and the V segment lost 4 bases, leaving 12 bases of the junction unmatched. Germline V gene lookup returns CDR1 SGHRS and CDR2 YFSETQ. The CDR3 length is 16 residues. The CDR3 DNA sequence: TGCGCCAGCAGCCGACTTGACAGGGGGCAAGGGGACGAGCAGTACTTC. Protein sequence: CASSRLDRGQGDEQYF. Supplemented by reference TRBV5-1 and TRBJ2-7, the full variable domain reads KAGVTQTPRYLIKTRGQQVTLSCSPISGHRSVSWYQQTPGQGLQFLFEYFSETQRNKGNFPGRFSGRQFSNSRSEMNVSTLELGDSALYLCASSRLDRGQGDEQYFGPGTRLTVT.

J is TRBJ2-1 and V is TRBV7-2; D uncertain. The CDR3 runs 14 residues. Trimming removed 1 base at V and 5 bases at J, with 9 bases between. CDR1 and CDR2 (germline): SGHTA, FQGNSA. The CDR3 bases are TGTGCCAGCAGCTTAGGAGTACAGAACAATGAGCAGTTCTTC. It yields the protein CASSLGVQNNEQFF.

The CDR3 DNA is TGTGCCAGCAGCTTAGGTCCAGGGGAAGGGGCCTACGAGCAGTACTTC. It codes for CASSLGPGEGAYEQYF. The J gene is TRBJ2-7, the V gene TRBV11-2; tentative D call: TRBD1 (6 bases). Germline values: CDR1 SGHAT, CDR2 FQNNGV. The CDR3 is 16 amino acids. The V and J ends lost 1 base and 2 bases respectively, with 15 bases between them.

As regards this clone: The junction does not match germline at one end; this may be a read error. The CDR3 reads CASTIGRSSARF. CDR3 bases: TGTGCCAGCACCATCGGACGGTCTTCGGCCCGCTTC. V is TRBV2 and J is TRBJ2-7; no clear D gene. The CDR3 spans 12 residues. Germline V gene data show CDR1 as SNHLY and CDR2 as FYNNEI. Combining the CDR3 with reference TRBV2 and TRBJ2-7 gives the whole variable domain EPEVTQTPSHQVTQMGQEVILRCVPISNHLYFYWYRQILGQKVEFLVSFYNNEISEKSEIFDDQFSVERPDGSNFTLKIRSTKLEDSAMYFCASTIGRSSARFGPGTRLTVT.

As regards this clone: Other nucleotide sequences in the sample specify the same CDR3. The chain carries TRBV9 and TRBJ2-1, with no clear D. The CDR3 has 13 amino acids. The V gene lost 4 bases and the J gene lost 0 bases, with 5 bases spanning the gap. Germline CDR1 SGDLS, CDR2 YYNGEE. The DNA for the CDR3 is TGTGCCAGCAGCATCAGCTCCTACAATGAGCAGTTCTTC. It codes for CASSISSYNEQFF. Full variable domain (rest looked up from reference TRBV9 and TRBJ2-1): DSGVTQTPKHLITATGQRVTLRCSPRSGDLSVYWYQQSLDQGLQFLIQYYNGEERAKGNILERFSAQQFPDLHSELNLSSLELGDSALYFCASSISSYNEQFFGPGTRLTVL.